This T cell receptor (beta chain) was captured by sequencing in a study of regulatory T cells in long-lasting Graves disease. Background on the study: The antithyroid drugs taken by newly diagnosed Graves' patients had been used for under 3 months. General study results and limits: Persistent Graves' patients showed a TCR diversity that was lower than that of newly diagnosed ones. A limited number of samples was an acknowledged limitation.

A note on this clonotype: Its antigen is as yet unknown.

HTBI primers from iRepertoire and Arm-PCR of CDR3 regions yielded the TCR beta libraries. Per the study methods: Across samples, 50 to 65 TRBV and 12 to 15 TRBJ segments were found. TCRdb redid the calling of the multiplex PCR reads with MiXCR, one entry per CDR3 protein. Here the V and J calls rest on TCRdb's processing, not on the authors' analysis. Altogether roughly 320,000 distinct CDR3 sequences are present, approximately 16% being singletons, with the ten largest covering 25% to 30%. Specified time point: newly diagnosed GD, antithyroid drugs for less than 3 months. PBMCs provided the RNA from which the TCR library was made. These same records also appear under a second study, on T cells in Graves' hyperthyroidism and ophthalmopathy.

The origin of this receptor is a man aged 35 to 55 with Graves disease. The sample consisted of peripheral blood mononuclear cells (PBMCs), taken at new diagnosis, from a patient treated with antithyroid drugs.

CDR3: CASSLATVSGANVLTF. DNA of the CDR3: TGTGCCAGCAGCCTCGCTACAGTGTCTGGGGCCAACGTCCTGACTTTC. The genes are TRBV7-8 and TRBJ2-6; D gene uncertain. V was pared by 5 bases and J by 1 base, with 12 bases between. The CDR3 loop spans 16 amino acids. Germline lookup yields CDR1 SGHVS and CDR2 FQNEAQ.